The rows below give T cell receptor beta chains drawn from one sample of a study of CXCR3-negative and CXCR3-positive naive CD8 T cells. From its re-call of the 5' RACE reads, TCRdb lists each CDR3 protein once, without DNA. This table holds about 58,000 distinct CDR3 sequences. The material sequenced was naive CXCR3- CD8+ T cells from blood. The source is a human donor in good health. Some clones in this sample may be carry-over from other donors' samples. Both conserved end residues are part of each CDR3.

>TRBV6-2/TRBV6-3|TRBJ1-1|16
CASSAGTDLVNTEAFF
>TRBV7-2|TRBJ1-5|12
CASGELQGPSTF
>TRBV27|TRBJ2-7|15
CASSITPTFSYEQYF
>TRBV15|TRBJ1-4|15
CATSRYRDPNEKLFF
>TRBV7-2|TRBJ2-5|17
CASSLAPTIWYQETQYF
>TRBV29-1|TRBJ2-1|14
CSVLPEGSYNEQFF
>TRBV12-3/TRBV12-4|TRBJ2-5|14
CASRPSGGEETQYF
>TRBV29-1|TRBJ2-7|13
CSVWAGSGYEQYF
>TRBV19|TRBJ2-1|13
CASSITTAIEQFF
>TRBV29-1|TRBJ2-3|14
CSVEVDPGRHTQYF
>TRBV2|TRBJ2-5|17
CASSVVFGGGNQETQYF
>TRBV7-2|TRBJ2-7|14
CASSPHTGNYEQHF
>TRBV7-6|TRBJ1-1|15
CASSFEQGLGTEAFF
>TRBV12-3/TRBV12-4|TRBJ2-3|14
CASSLAPSTDTQYF
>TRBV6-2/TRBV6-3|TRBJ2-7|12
CASRVQGYEQYF
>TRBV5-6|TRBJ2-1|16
CASSNFVGRHYNEQLF
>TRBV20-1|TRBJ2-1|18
CSARLKTSGSWSYNEQFF
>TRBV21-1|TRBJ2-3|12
CASSKLTDTQYF
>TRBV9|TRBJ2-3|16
CASSGRGGASTDTQYF
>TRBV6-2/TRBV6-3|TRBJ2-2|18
CASTFTVLGNLNTGELFF
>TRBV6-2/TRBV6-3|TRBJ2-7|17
CASTQQPPGLAFHEQYF
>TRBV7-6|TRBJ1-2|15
CASSLIGADYYGYTF
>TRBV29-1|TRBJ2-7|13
CSVSGTVRYEQYF
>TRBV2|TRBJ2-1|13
CASRASGSNEQFF
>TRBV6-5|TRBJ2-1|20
CASSYSMGRTGASSYNEQFF
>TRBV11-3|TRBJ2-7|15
CASSLDMREPYEQYF
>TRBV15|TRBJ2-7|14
CATSREGTVYEQYF
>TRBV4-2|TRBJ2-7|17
CASSQDILAGAVYEQYF
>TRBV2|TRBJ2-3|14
CARPGQGGSDTQYF
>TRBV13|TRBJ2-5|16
CASSPAEAWDQETQYF
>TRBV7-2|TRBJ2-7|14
CATNRDRDFREQYF
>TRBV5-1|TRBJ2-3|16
CASSFSAYNRTDTQYF
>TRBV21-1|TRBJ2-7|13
CASSKGDFYEQYF
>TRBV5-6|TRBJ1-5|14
CASSLTGFSQPQHF
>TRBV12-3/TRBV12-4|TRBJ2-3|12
CATARGTDTQYF
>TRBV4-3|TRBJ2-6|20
CASSQDGAHGGTTGANVLTF
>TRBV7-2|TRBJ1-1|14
CASSLATVITEAFF
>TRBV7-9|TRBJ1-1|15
CASRLAANMNTEAFF
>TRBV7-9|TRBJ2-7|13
CASSLGSSPGQYF
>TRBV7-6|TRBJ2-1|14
CASSLLGTENEQFF
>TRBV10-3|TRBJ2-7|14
CAIADGTEKYEQYF
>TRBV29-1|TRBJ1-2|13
CSARGQGANGYTF
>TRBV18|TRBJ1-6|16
CASSPPKDSHNSPLHF
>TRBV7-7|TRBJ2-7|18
CASSATSPTSGGASEQYF
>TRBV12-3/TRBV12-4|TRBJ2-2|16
CASSLSLQGPPGELFF
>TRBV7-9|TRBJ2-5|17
CASSPRGPTAYQETQYF
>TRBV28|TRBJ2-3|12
CASAGDTDTQYF
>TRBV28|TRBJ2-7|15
CASSQQGGENYEQYF
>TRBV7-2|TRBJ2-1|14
CASSLGVTYNEQFF
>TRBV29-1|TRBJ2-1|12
CSVDRGLFEQFF
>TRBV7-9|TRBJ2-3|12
CASSLRADTQYF
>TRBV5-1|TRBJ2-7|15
CASSPGQGAFYEQYF
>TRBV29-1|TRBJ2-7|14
CSVEPPGTFGEQYF
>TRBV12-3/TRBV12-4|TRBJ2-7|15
CASSNRQRGDYEQYF
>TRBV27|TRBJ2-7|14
CASSLSAGGGEQYF
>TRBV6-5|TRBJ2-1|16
CASTTFFGGHYNEQFF